A single sample is the source of the 15 T cell receptor beta chains below, sequenced in a study of OX40 agonist ivuxolimab in advanced cancers. Libraries were prepared by immunoSEQ multiplex PCR; TCRdb keeps only in-frame clonotypes and omits some of them. This sample has about 89,000 clones, with roughly 88% found just once. This specimen consisted of CD4+ or CD8+ T cells sorted from blood, obtained in a trial of the OX40 agonist ivuxolimab. These receptors were obtained from an adult with an advanced solid tumor such as melanoma, head and neck, liver or kidney cancer.

This rearrangement joins TRBV5-1 to TRBJ2-3; D possibly corresponds to TRBD2 (5 bases). V dropped 0 bases and J dropped 5 bases, with 22 bases sitting between them. Germline CDR1 SGHRS, CDR2 YFSETQ. The CDR3 covers 18 residues. The CDR3 is CASSLGGVGSGRGDTQYF. The CDR3 bases are TGCGCCAGCAGCTTGGGAGGCGTGGGGTCGGGAAGAGGAGATACGCAGTATTTT.

This clone has just a few counts. The chain has TRBV10-1 and TRBJ2-7; no clear D. V lost 4 bases and J lost 4, with 5 bases in between. The CDR3 runs 11 residues. CDR1 and CDR2 (germline): WNHNN, SYGVQD (reference sequence). The CDR3 is CASSGGYEQYF. The CDR3, as DNA: TGCGCCAGCAGTGGAGGTTACGAGCAGTACTTC.

The rearrangement uses TRBV5-1 and TRBJ1-2, with a tentative D call TRBD1 (5 bases). The CDR3 spans 13 residues. CDR1 and CDR2 (germline): SGHRS, YFSETQ. Trimming took off 0 bases at V and 10 bases at J, with 13 bases between the two ends. DNA of the CDR3: TGCGCCAGCAGCTTGGCGGCTGGGGGAGACTACACCTTC. It is translated as CASSLAAGGDYTF. Looking up the rest from reference TRBV5-1 and TRBJ1-2 gives the full variable domain: KAGVTQTPRYLIKTRGQQVTLSCSPISGHRSVSWYQQTPGQGLQFLFEYFSETQRNKGNFPGRFSGRQFSNSRSEMNVSTLELGDSALYLCASSLAAGGDYTFGSGTRLTVV.

The chain recombines TRBV11-2 with TRBJ1-1, with 7 bases aligning to TRBD1. The CDR3 sequence is 15 residues long. Germline loops: CDR1 SGHAT, CDR2 FQNNGV. V was pared by 0 bases and J by 1 base, with 2 bases of the junction left unmatched. For the CDR3, the DNA is TGTGCCAGCAGCTTAGATCCAGGGGGGAACACTGAAGCTTTCTTT. Amino acid sequence: CASSLDPGGNTEAFF.

The chain carries TRBV30 and TRBJ2-3; 7 positions agree with TRBD1. This CDR3 is 12 amino acids long. The ends lost 6 bases at V and 7 bases at J; junction bases unmatched: 7. Looked up from germline, CDR1 is GTSNPN and CDR2 is SVGIG (reference sequence). Written as DNA, the CDR3 is TGTGCCTGCCGACAGGGTATCAATACGCAGTATTTT. It is translated as CACRQGINTQYF.

The chain is built from TRBV9 and TRBJ1-2; possibly TRBD1 for D (5 bases). Germline lookup yields CDR1 SGDLS and CDR2 YYNGEE. Trimming left V 1 base short and J 6 bases short, with 16 bases between. CDR3 length equals 15 residues. The CDR3 reads CASSVLSGQGHGYTF. CDR3 bases: TGTGCCAGCAGCGTACTCAGCGGCCAGGGACATGGCTACACCTTC.

V gene TRBV5-1 combines with J gene TRBJ1-6; weak D call: TRBD1 (5 bases). This CDR3 is 15 amino acids long. The V end lost 1 base, the J end lost 6 bases, and 11 bases lay between the germline ends. Looked up from germline, CDR1 is SGHRS and CDR2 is YFSETQ. CDR3 sequence (DNA): TGCGCCAGCAGCTTGACCCGGGACCTTAATTCACCCCTCCACTTT. This encodes CASSLTRDLNSPLHF.

This chain uses TRBV27 with TRBJ2-3, with D unclear. CDR1 and CDR2 (germline): MNHEY, SMNVEV (reference sequence). The CDR3 extends over 14 amino acids. V lost 4 bases and J lost 2, with 10 bases in between. The CDR3 loop is CASSSPPSTDTQYF. The CDR3 bases are TGTGCCAGCAGTTCCCCGCCCTCCACAGATACGCAGTATTTT.

The chain is built from TRBV19 and TRBJ2-2; 14 bases align to TRBD2. The junction had 5 bases not matched to a gene; V was cut back by 3 bases and J by 2 bases. CDR3 length equals 18 residues. Germline assignment: CDR1 LNHDA and CDR2 SQIVND (reference sequence). The DNA for the CDR3 is TGTGCCAGTAGTATCTTGGGACTAGCGGGGGTTAACACCGGGGAGCTGTTTTTT. Its protein product is CASSILGLAGVNTGELFF.

V gene TRBV7-9 combines with J gene TRBJ2-7; 11 nucleotides agree with TRBD2. Trimming removed 4 bases from V and 6 bases from J; junction bases left unmatched: 5. The CDR3 extends over 14 amino acids. The germline CDR1 and CDR2 sequences are SEHNR and FQNEAQ (reference sequence). The DNA for the CDR3 is TGTGCCAGCAGCTCCCCCCTAGCGGGGGGCGAGCAGTACTTC. It is translated as CASSSPLAGGEQYF.

J is TRBJ2-1 and V is TRBV11-1, with unresolved D. Trimming shortened V by 2 bases and J by 0 bases, and 8 bases separated the two germline ends. Germline V gives CDR1 SGHAT, CDR2 FQDESV (reference sequence). This CDR3 is built from 15 residues. The chain's CDR3 is CASSLLVNSYNEQFF. For the CDR3, the DNA is TGTGCCAGCAGCTTACTGGTTAACTCCTACAATGAGCAGTTCTTC.

In the case of this clone: Other DNA sequences from this sample encode an identical CDR3 as well. The chain employs TRBV30 and TRBJ2-6; D remains ambiguous. Germline CDR1 reads GTSNPN; CDR2 reads SVGIG (reference sequence). This CDR3 is 14 amino acids long. Trimming removed 0 bases at V and 4 bases at J, with 7 bases between. The CDR3 reads CAWSVGHGANVLTF. The CDR3 DNA follows: TGTGCCTGGAGTGTAGGGCACGGGGCCAACGTCCTGACTTTC.

V and J are TRBV11-1 and TRBJ1-1, with D perhaps matching TRBD1 (5 bases). Deletions cut 2 bases from V and 4 bases from J, with 11 bases between. Germline V CDR1 and CDR2: SGHAT, FQDESV (reference sequence). This CDR3 has 14 amino acids. The CDR3 coding sequence is TGTGCCAGCAGCTTACGGGGGGGGAGCACTGAAGCTTTCTTT. Translation gives CASSLRGGSTEAFF.

The chain carries TRBV9 and TRBJ1-3; D is ambiguous. CDR1 SGDLS and CDR2 YYNGEE come from the germline V gene. This CDR3 spans 14 amino acids. With 4 bases removed from V and 0 bases from J, the gap between germline ends came to 8 bases. CDR3 DNA sequence: TGTGCCAGCAGCCCAAGTACCTCTGGAAACACCATATATTTT. Translation: CASSPSTSGNTIYF. The full variable domain, in which reference TRBV9 and TRBJ1-3 provide the parts outside the CDR3, is DSGVTQTPKHLITATGQRVTLRCSPRSGDLSVYWYQQSLDQGLQFLIQYYNGEERAKGNILERFSAQQFPDLHSELNLSSLELGDSALYFCASSPSTSGNTIYFGEGSWLTVV.

This clone was found once. The rearrangement links TRBV6-4 to TRBJ2-7; a weak D match, TRBD2 (5 bases). V lost 2 bases to trimming and J lost 4 bases, with 12 bases between them. Germline V gene data show CDR1 as MRHNA and CDR2 as SNTAGT. This CDR3 is 14 amino acids long. CDR3 protein: CASSDKTRRYEQYF. CDR3 DNA sequence: TGTGCCAGCAGTGACAAGACCCGGAGGTACGAGCAGTACTTC.